A single sample gave rise to the 32 T cell receptor beta chains below, sequenced in a study of blood T cell repertoires in COVID-19 (dated by TCRdb to the early 2020s). Libraries were constructed by the immunoSEQ multiplex PCR assay. TCRdb obtained this table from immuneACCESS and retained in-frame rearrangements with V and J assigned. These tables miss some clones; where compared with another copy, unresolved V genes account for less than half of the shortfall, and the remainder is unexplained. In this sample the table shows approximately 250,000 clones, approximately 86% of which occur a single time. The top ten hold roughly 5% of the sample. Sample: peripheral blood. These receptors were obtained from a woman in her fifties or sixties with COVID-19, enrolled during active disease.

This rearrangement joins TRBV2 to TRBJ1-2; a weak D match, TRBD1 (6 bases). The CDR3 consists of 13 residues. Germline values: CDR1 SNHLY, CDR2 FYNNEI. The CDR3 here is CLVEGGIRDGYTF. DNA of the CDR3: TGTCTGGTGGAGGGGGGGATAAGAGATGGCTACACCTTC. Full variable domain (outside the CDR3, taken from reference TRBV2 and TRBJ1-2): EPEVTQTPSHQVTQMGQEVILRCVPISNHLYFYWYRQILGQKVEFLVSFYNNEISEKSEIFDDQFSVERPDGSNFTLKIRSTKLEDSAMYFCLVEGGIRDGYTFGSGTRLTVV.

The V and J genes are TRBV5-1 and TRBJ2-7; a weak D match, TRBD2 (5 bases). The ends were cut back, 0 bases at V and 4 bases at J, with 8 bases in the middle. The CDR3 is 13 amino acids. Germline V CDR1 and CDR2: SGHRS, YFSETQ. The CDR3 here is CASSLVPGYEQYF. DNA of the CDR3: TGCGCCAGCAGCTTGGTTCCGGGATACGAGCAGTACTTC.

The chain couples TRBV25-1 to TRBJ2-6, with D maybe TRBD2 (5 bases). Trimming took 4 bases from V and 3 from J, leaving 13 bases between them. CDR1 and CDR2 from the germline V gene are MGHDK and SYGVNS. CDR3 length: 16 amino acids. CDR3 loop: CASSGRDGSGANVLTF. The CDR3 DNA reads TGTGCCAGCAGTGGGCGTGATGGGAGTGGGGCCAACGTCCTGACTTTC.

The gene calls are TRBV5-1 and TRBJ2-7, with a weak D call TRBD2 (5 bases). The germline V and J ends were trimmed by 0 bases and 4 bases, with 11 bases remaining between them. This CDR3 has 14 amino acids. CDR1 and CDR2 (germline): SGHRS, YFSETQ. In DNA, the CDR3 is TGCGCCAGCAGCTTGGTAGGGAGTGGTTACGAGCAGTACTTC. Translated, it gives CASSLVGSGYEQYF.

J is TRBJ2-1 and V is TRBV4-3, with D possibly being TRBD2 (5 bases). The CDR3 is made up of 16 amino acids. V was clipped by 0 bases and J by 8 bases, with 17 bases between them. The germline CDR1 and CDR2 sequences are LGHNA and YSLEER. The CDR3 nucleotides read TGCGCCAGCAGCCAAGATCTTACCGGACTGCCGGATGAGCAGTTCTTC. Residues: CASSQDLTGLPDEQFF.

The gene calls are TRBV5-4 and TRBJ1-1, with D perhaps matching TRBD1 (5 bases). The CDR3 spans 14 residues. Looked up from germline, CDR1 is SGHNT and CDR2 is YYREEE (reference sequence). V lost 0 bases and J 4 bases, leaving 10 bases between the germline ends. This chain's CDR3 is CASSLAGGGTEAFF. The CDR3 DNA is TGTGCCAGCAGCTTGGCCGGGGGGGGCACTGAAGCTTTCTTT.

This clone appeared once. The chain is built from TRBV27 and TRBJ1-5; D possibly corresponds to TRBD1 (6 bases). CDR3 length: 15 residues. V lost 6 bases and J lost 4, with 16 bases in between. Germline V gives CDR1 MNHEY, CDR2 SMNVEV (reference sequence). The CDR3 sequence is CASRPLWTDNQPQHF. The CDR3 DNA reads TGTGCCAGCAGGCCGCTATGGACAGATAATCAGCCCCAGCATTTT.

The chain carries TRBV19 and TRBJ2-5; 13 bases are shared with TRBD2. With 3 bases clipped from V and 4 bases from J, the junction kept 5 bases outside the gene matches. From germline, CDR1 is LNHDA and CDR2 SQIVND (reference sequence). CDR3 size: 16 residues. The CDR3 DNA reads as TGTGCCAGTAGTATTGGACTAGCGGGAGCCAGAGAGACCCAGTACTTC. As protein: CASSIGLAGARETQYF.

The CDR3 DNA is TGTGCCAGCAGTTTTTGGGGGGGCTACGAGCAGTACTTC. Protein: CASSFWGGYEQYF. This chain uses TRBV11-2 with TRBJ2-7, with 7 positions matching TRBD2. V lost 6 bases to trimming and J lost 3 bases; unmatched junction nucleotides: 5. The length of the CDR3 is 13 residues. CDR1 is SGHAT and CDR2 is FQNNGV in the germline V gene.

In its sample, this clone was seen once. CDR3 residues: CASSKTSGIGNEQFF. The CDR3 DNA reads as TGCGCCAGCAGCAAGACTAGCGGGATCGGCAATGAGCAGTTCTTC. This sequence joins TRBV5-1 and TRBJ2-1; 11 positions match TRBD2. The CDR3 length is 15 residues. With V trimmed by 4 bases and J by 6 bases, 6 bases remained unmatched. Germline V gives CDR1 SGHRS, CDR2 YFSETQ.

The gene calls are TRBV5-6 and TRBJ2-7; 8 bases align to TRBD2. The CDR3 contains 17 residues. V lost 4 bases and J lost 4; bases outside the gene matches: 16. From germline, CDR1 is SGHDT and CDR2 YYEEEE. The DNA for the CDR3 is TGTGCCAGCAGCACCGGACTAGCCGGTGTCGGTTCTTACGAGCAGTACTTC. It specifies CASSTGLAGVGSYEQYF.

The rearrangement uses TRBV7-2 and TRBJ2-7, with TRBD2 matching 12 bases. Germline CDR1 SGHTA, CDR2 FQGNSA. The trim removed 0 bases at V and 4 bases at J, leaving 4 bases unmatched. The CDR3 contains 16 residues. The CDR3 bases are TGTGCCAGCAGCTTAGCTTCTAGCGGGAGGGTGTACGAGCAGTACTTC. This codes for CASSLASSGRVYEQYF. Using reference TRBV7-2 and TRBJ2-7 for the parts outside the CDR3, the full variable domain is GAGVSQSPSNKVTEKGKDVELRCDPISGHTALYWYRQSLGQGLEFLIYFQGNSAPDKSGLPSDRFSAERTGGSVSTLTIQRTQQEDSAVYLCASSLASSGRVYEQYFGPGTRLTVT.

The V gene is TRBV30, the J gene TRBJ1-3, with 7 bases aligning to TRBD1. J was trimmed by 7 bases and V by 2 bases; bases with no gene match: 5. CDR1 GTSNPN and CDR2 SVGIG come from the germline V gene (reference sequence). This CDR3 spans 13 amino acids. The CDR3 sequence: CAWSPGGENTIYF. The CDR3 bases are TGTGCCTGGAGTCCAGGGGGTGAGAACACCATATATTTT.

The chain joins TRBV3-1 (or the pseudogene TRBV3-2) to TRBJ1-6, with TRBD1 as a possible D gene (6 bases). Trimming cost V 3 bases and J 2 bases, with 11 bases left between them. The germline CDR1 and CDR2 sequences are LGHDT and YNNKEL (reference sequence). CDR3 length equals 16 residues. The CDR3 region is CASSHGTQPYNSPLHF. CDR3 coding DNA: TGTGCCAGCAGCCACGGGACACAGCCCTATAATTCACCCCTCCACTTT.

The chain couples TRBV5-4 to TRBJ1-1, with a tentative D call TRBD1 (6 bases). CDR3 length: 16 residues. Germline V gives CDR1 SGHNT, CDR2 YYREEE (reference sequence). Trimming took off 2 bases at V and 1 base at J, with 15 bases between the two ends. In nucleotides, the CDR3 is TGTGCCAGCAGCTTCACCCCAGGGGCCGGGAACACTGAAGCTTTCTTT. Translated: CASSFTPGAGNTEAFF.

This chain connects TRBV5-6 to TRBJ1-2, with D tentatively TRBD1 (6 bases). V shed 0 bases and J shed 6 bases, with 9 bases lying between them. CDR1 and CDR2 from the germline V gene are SGHDT and YYEEEE. This CDR3 has 13 amino acids. This chain's CDR3 is CASSLGRGHGYTF. CDR3 nucleotides: TGTGCCAGCAGCTTGGGCAGGGGTCATGGCTACACCTTC. Drawing the rest from reference TRBV5-6 and TRBJ1-2, the complete variable domain is DAGVTQSPTHLIKTRGQQVTLRCSPKSGHDTVSWYQQALGQGPQFIFQYYEEEERQRGNFPDRFSGHQFPNYSSELNVNALLLGDSALYLCASSLGRGHGYTFGSGTRLTVV.

V and J are TRBV6-2 or TRBV6-3 and TRBJ2-5, with 7 bases aligning to TRBD2. Trimming cost V 1 base and J 4 bases; bases outside gene matches: 9. The germline gives CDR1 MNHEY, CDR2 SVGEGT. CDR3 size: 16 residues. CDR3: CASSYYGGRLRETQYF. CDR3 sequence (DNA): TGTGCCAGCAGTTACTACGGCGGGAGATTGAGAGAGACCCAGTACTTC.

The V and J genes are TRBV28 and TRBJ1-5; a weak D match, TRBD1 (5 bases). Germline V CDR1 and CDR2: MDHEN, SYDVKM. V was pared by 6 bases and J by 3 bases, with 12 bases between. The CDR3 totals 14 residues. DNA of the CDR3: TGTGCCAGCAGGGCAGGGTCGTTCAATCAGCCCCAGCATTTT. Amino acids: CASRAGSFNQPQHF.

This chain connects TRBV18 to TRBJ2-7; tentatively, D is TRBD2 (5 bases). Trimming took 3 bases from V and 6 from J, leaving 12 bases between them. Germline CDR1 reads KGHSH; CDR2 reads LQKENI. The CDR3 runs to 13 residues. Written as DNA, the CDR3 is TGTGCCAGCTCACCTCAGGAGGTGGGCGAGCAGTACTTC. Its translation is CASSPQEVGEQYF. Looking up the rest from reference TRBV18 and TRBJ2-7 gives the full variable domain: NAGVMQNPRHLVRRRGQEARLRCSPMKGHSHVYWYRQLPEEGLKFMVYLQKENIIDESGMPKERFSAEFPKEGPSILRIQQVVRGDSAAYFCASSPQEVGEQYFGPGTRLTVT.

The gene calls are TRBV24-1 and TRBJ2-5; 9 positions agree with TRBD2. Germline V gene lookup returns CDR1 KGHDR and CDR2 SFDVKD. V lost 6 bases and J lost 5; bases outside the gene matches: 9. The CDR3 has 15 amino acids. The CDR3 DNA follows: TGTGCCACCAGTAAAGGGACTAGCTGGGGCGAGACCCAGTACTTC. Translating it yields CATSKGTSWGETQYF.

This clone was seen just once. The V gene is TRBV28, the J gene TRBJ1-6, with 9 bases matching TRBD1. Unmatched junction bases numbered 8, after V lost 7 bases and J lost 10 bases. The V gene's germline CDR1 is MDHEN and CDR2 SYDVKM. The CDR3 is 14 amino acids. DNA of the CDR3: TGTGCCAGCACCAACACAGGGGGCAGGTCACCCCTCCACTTT. Its translation: CASTNTGGRSPLHF.

The J gene is TRBJ2-7, the V gene TRBV19, with 7 bases aligning to TRBD2. Germline V gene sequence: CDR1 LNHDA, CDR2 SQIVND (reference sequence). V lost 7 bases and J lost 3; bases outside the gene matches: 9. The CDR3 sequence is 14 residues long. CDR3 sequence: CASIPRLAGYEQYF. The CDR3 DNA follows: TGTGCCAGTATTCCTAGACTAGCTGGCTACGAGCAGTACTTC.

The chain is built from TRBV6-1 and TRBJ1-5; TRBD1 agrees at 9 bases. V shed 4 bases, J shed 7 bases, and the junction held 14 bases outside the gene matches. Germline CDR1 MNHNS, CDR2 SASEGT. This CDR3 comprises 17 residues. CDR3 in DNA: TGTGCCAGCAGTGCAATCCAAGGGACAGGGCTATACCAGCCCCAGCATTTT. Its translation: CASSAIQGTGLYQPQHF.

The chain joins TRBV24-1 to TRBJ1-5, with D possibly matching TRBD1 (6 bases). In germline, CDR1 is KGHDR, CDR2 SFDVKD. CDR3 size: 15 residues. Trimming took off 3 bases at V and 7 bases at J, with 15 bases between the two ends. The CDR3, as DNA: TGTGCCACCAGTGATCGGGGGGCCCCGGGGCAGCCCCAGCATTTT. It specifies CATSDRGAPGQPQHF.

This rearrangement joins TRBV18 to TRBJ1-1; D is ambiguous. Looked up from germline, CDR1 is KGHSH and CDR2 is LQKENI. This CDR3 region has 13 residues. The germline V and J ends were trimmed by 3 bases and 7 bases, with 12 bases remaining between them. The CDR3 DNA reads TGTGCCAGCTCACCGGTGGAGTGGAGTGAAGCTTTCTTT. The encoded protein is CASSPVEWSEAFF.

This rearrangement joins TRBV6-5 to TRBJ2-2, with D perhaps TRBD1 (5 bases). The CDR3 runs to 14 residues. The V and J ends lost 4 bases and 4 bases respectively, with 10 bases between them. Germline loops: CDR1 MNHEY, CDR2 SVGAGI. CDR3 in DNA: TGTGCCAGCAGTTTAGTAAGGGGCACCGGGGAGCTGTTTTTT. Encoded protein: CASSLVRGTGELFF.

V gene TRBV5-5 combines with J gene TRBJ2-7; D is possibly TRBD2 (7 bases). V shed 4 bases and J shed 1 base, with 18 bases lying between them. CDR3 length: 16 residues. Germline-derived CDR1 and CDR2 are SGHKS and YYEKEE (reference sequence). The CDR3 DNA follows: TGTGCCAGCAGCCCCGGCCCGGGGGGCGCTTCCTACGAGCAGTACTTC. This translates into CASSPGPGGASYEQYF.

V gene TRBV24-1 combines with J gene TRBJ2-1, with TRBD2 matching 12 bases. Germline loops: CDR1 KGHDR, CDR2 SFDVKD. The V and J ends lost 2 bases and 1 base, in that order; junction bases with no gene match: 11. CDR3 length equals 20 residues. The CDR3 DNA follows: TGTGCCACCAGTGATTCAGTTTTTGGTGGGACTAGCGGGTCCTACAATGAGCAGTTCTTC. Its translation is CATSDSVFGGTSGSYNEQFF.

The V and J genes are TRBV5-4 and TRBJ2-5, with 9 bases aligning to TRBD1. Germline CDR1 reads SGHNT; CDR2 reads YYREEE (reference sequence). CDR3 size: 19 residues. The ends lost 0 bases at V and 4 bases at J; junction bases unmatched: 16. CDR3 nucleotide sequence: TGTGCCAGCAGCTTGGACCTACGGTGGACAGGGGTGATGCGAGAGACCCAGTACTTC. This translates into CASSLDLRWTGVMRETQYF.

The genes are TRBV28 and TRBJ2-7; TRBD2 agrees at 11 bases. J lost 0 bases, V lost 5 bases, and 9 bases had no gene match. Germline V gene sequence: CDR1 MDHEN, CDR2 SYDVKM. There are 17 residues in the CDR3. CDR3 DNA: TGTGCCAGCAGTCCCGGGAGACTAGCGGGGAGCTCCTACGAGCAGTACTTC. Protein: CASSPGRLAGSSYEQYF.

This rearrangement joins TRBV24-1 to TRBJ2-5; no reliable D call. The CDR3 loop spans 17 amino acids. V gave up 9 bases and J gave up 4 bases, with 26 bases separating them. Per germline, CDR1 KGHDR and CDR2 SFDVKD. CDR3 protein: CATSPHSASATAETQYF. The CDR3 nucleotides read TGTGCCACCTCTCCCCATTCAGCCAGCGCGACCGCAGAGACCCAGTACTTC.

This clone was observed once. The chain combines TRBV5-5 with TRBJ2-7; 8 bases line up with TRBD2. This CDR3 has 15 residues. V dropped 0 bases and J dropped 2; count of bases not matched to a gene: 4. Germline V gives CDR1 SGHKS, CDR2 YYEKEE (reference sequence). This CDR3 is CASSLGGGQTYEQYF. CDR3 in DNA: TGTGCCAGCAGCTTGGGCGGGGGGCAGACCTACGAGCAGTACTTC.